This passage covers 17 T cell receptor beta chains from one sample sequenced in a study of T cells in Graves' hyperthyroidism and ophthalmopathy. RNA transcripts were the template for amplifying TCR beta CDR3 regions. The study used the HTBI primer set for a first-round RT-PCR of the TCR CDR3. TCRdb fed the multiplex PCR reads into MiXCR, producing one record per CDR3 protein. Here the sample spans approximately 490,000 distinct CDR3 sequences, 20% to 25% being singletons. Sequencing was performed on blood. These receptors were collected from a woman in her seventies with Graves' ophthalmopathy.

The chain joins TRBV5-1 to TRBJ1-5; possible D gene TRBD1, 5 bases. The V gene's germline CDR1 is SGHRS and CDR2 YFSETQ. Trimming left V 0 bases short and J 4 bases short, with 8 bases between. The CDR3 loop spans 14 amino acids. The CDR3, as DNA: TGCGCCAGCAGCTTGGTGGGGGAAAATCAGCCCCAGCATTTT. Translated, it gives CASSLVGENQPQHF.

This clonotype was seen a handful of times. V and J are TRBV5-1 and TRBJ2-2; D uncertain. Between the trimmed V and J ends, which lost 7 bases and 4 bases, there was a span of 8 bases. Germline CDR1 reads SGHRS; CDR2 reads YFSETQ. The CDR3 extends over 12 amino acids. For the CDR3, the DNA is TGCGCCAGCGGACCCTCCACCGGGGAGCTGTTTTTT. It yields the protein CASGPSTGELFF.

This clonotype was found a few times. V and J are TRBV27 and TRBJ1-2, with 8 bases identical to TRBD1. This CDR3 region has 15 residues. Looked up from germline, CDR1 is MNHEY and CDR2 is SMNVEV (reference sequence). Unmatched junction bases numbered 4, after V lost 0 bases and J lost 4 bases. This CDR3 is CASSLSGQGSYGYTF. The CDR3 DNA follows: TGTGCCAGCAGTTTATCTGGACAGGGTAGCTATGGCTACACCTTC.

This chain links TRBV6-2 or TRBV6-3 with TRBJ1-6; TRBD1 is a possible D gene (5 bases). The germline gives CDR1 MNHEY, CDR2 SVGEGT. V dropped 7 bases and J dropped 7 bases, with 17 bases sitting between them. CDR3 length equals 15 residues. CDR3 amino acids: CASNIDSRGNSPLHF. Here the CDR3 DNA reads TGTGCCAGCAACATCGACAGTAGAGGGAATTCACCCCTCCACTTT.

This sequence joins TRBV6-1 and TRBJ1-5; the match to TRBD1 covers 7 bases. The CDR3 spans 15 residues. CDR1 and CDR2 (germline): MNHNS, SASEGT. V was clipped by 6 bases and J by 6 bases; unmatched bases: 11. The CDR3 region has the DNA TGTGCCAGCAGAATGACTCCAGGGGGGTCTCAGCCCCAGCATTTT. Translated: CASRMTPGGSQPQHF.

This clonotype was picked up a small number of times. The chain couples TRBV6-2 or TRBV6-3 to TRBJ2-7; 12 bases agree with TRBD2. The germline V gene encodes CDR1 MNHEY and CDR2 SVGEGT. V trimming: 2 bases; J trimming: 3 bases; junction bases outside the gene matches: 8. The CDR3 consists of 17 residues. The DNA for the CDR3 is TGTGCCAGCAGTTACGCCCGACTAGCGGGAGATGTCTACGAGCAGTACTTC. Amino acids: CASSYARLAGDVYEQYF.

The chain is built from TRBV14 and TRBJ1-1, with D perhaps TRBD1 (6 bases). Germline-derived CDR1 and CDR2 are SGHDN and FVKESK. The CDR3 has 15 amino acids. V was pared by 4 bases and J by 1 base, with 13 bases between. The CDR3 here is CASSPQGAGNTEAFF. The CDR3 coding sequence is TGTGCCAGCAGCCCACAGGGCGCAGGGAACACTGAAGCTTTCTTT.

V usage is TRBV7-6 and J usage is TRBJ2-7; D is unresolved. The CDR3 has 13 residues. CDR1 is SGHVS, CDR2 FNYEAQ, per germline. V was pared by 1 base and J by 5 bases, with 9 bases between. In DNA, the CDR3 is TGTGCCAGCAGCTTAGGAGGCGGCGACGAGCAGTACTTC. Protein: CASSLGGGDEQYF.

This clonotype came up a few times. The J gene is TRBJ1-5, the V gene TRBV19; D may be TRBD1 (6 bases). V lost 6 bases to trimming and J lost 2 bases, with 14 bases between them. The germline V gene encodes CDR1 LNHDA and CDR2 SQIVND (reference sequence). The CDR3 totals 15 residues. CDR3 DNA: TGTGCCAGTAGCCAAACAGGGTCGGGCAATCAGCCCCAGCATTTT. Residues: CASSQTGSGNQPQHF. Full variable domain (rest looked up from reference TRBV19 and TRBJ1-5): DGGITQSPKYLFRKEGQNVTLSCEQNLNHDAMYWYRQDPGQGLRLIYYSQIVNDFQKGDIAEGYSVSREKKESFPLTVTSAQKNPTAFYLCASSQTGSGNQPQHFGDGTRLSIL.

This clonotype has more than one count but fewer than ten. This sequence joins TRBV20-1 and TRBJ2-5, with 8 bases fitting TRBD2. V lost 4 bases, J lost 13 bases, and 11 bases stayed unmatched. There are 12 residues in the CDR3. CDR1 DFQATT and CDR2 SNEGSKA come from the germline V gene (reference sequence). The CDR3: CSATTRGGRRYF. The CDR3 nucleotides read TGCAGTGCTACCACGAGGGGCGGGAGGAGGTACTTC.

This clonotype was seen at least ten times. The chain employs TRBV7-2 and TRBJ1-1; D gene ambiguous. Germline V lookup: CDR1 SGHTA, CDR2 FQGNSA. V dropped 0 bases and J dropped 3 bases, with 5 bases sitting between them. The CDR3 contains 13 residues. CDR3 protein: CASSLALHTEAFF. DNA of the CDR3: TGTGCCAGCAGCTTAGCGCTTCACACTGAAGCTTTCTTT.

Ten or more counts support this clonotype. The rearrangement links TRBV12-3 or TRBV12-4 to TRBJ1-2; D might be TRBD1 (6 bases). The CDR3 spans 14 residues. Trimming left V 5 bases short and J 4 bases short, with 14 bases between. This chain's CDR3 is CASSQDRTAYGYTF. The CDR3 DNA follows: TGTGCCAGCAGTCAAGACAGGACCGCCTATGGCTACACCTTC.

The sample holds a few counts of this clonotype. The DNA is left out, because the CDR3 cannot be placed on it with certainty; the CDR3 is given as TCRdb lists it. The chain uses TRBV2 and TRBJ2-3; TRBD1, the table's D call, lacks a check against the DNA. The germline V gene has CDR1 SNHLY and CDR2 FYNNEI. With termini counted, the CDR3 has 15 amino acids. The chain's CDR3 is CASILARTTLSPLYF.

Only a few counts were recorded for this clonotype. The CDR3 spells CASSLRTGGRGGYTF. CDR3 DNA: TGTGCCAGCAGTTTAAGGACAGGGGGCAGGGGTGGCTACACCTTC. V usage is TRBV27 and J usage is TRBJ1-2; 11 bases map to TRBD1. Germline CDR1 MNHEY, CDR2 SMNVEV (reference sequence). The CDR3 has 15 residues. Losses at the gene ends were 2 bases for V and 7 bases for J; bases not matched to a gene: 6.

The CDR3 reads CASTFTEGRQETQYF. CDR3 sequence (DNA): TGTGCCAGCACCTTTACGGAGGGACGCCAAGAGACCCAGTACTTC. This chain joins TRBV6-1 and TRBJ2-5; D perhaps matches TRBD2 (6 bases). The CDR3 covers 15 residues. Per the germline V gene, CDR1 is MNHNS and CDR2 is SASEGT. Trimming removed 7 bases at V and 1 base at J, with 16 bases between.

In this sample, this clonotype turned up a few times. The chain joins TRBV11-2 to TRBJ1-2; TRBD1 agrees at 8 bases. This CDR3 contains 15 residues. The ends lost 0 bases at V and 4 bases at J; junction bases unmatched: 4. Germline V gene sequence: CDR1 SGHAT, CDR2 FQNNGV. The CDR3 bases are TGTGCCAGCAGCTTAGACTCAGGGGGCAGCTATGGCTACACCTTC. Amino acids: CASSLDSGGSYGYTF.

This clonotype was counted only a few times. CDR3 in DNA: TGCGCCAGCACCCCCAAGGAGGGGTCGAACACTGAAGCTTTCTTT. This codes for CASTPKEGSNTEAFF. V is TRBV5-1 and J is TRBJ1-1; the D gene is possibly TRBD1 (5 bases). The CDR3 has 15 residues. V was shortened by 6 bases and J by 1 base, with 16 bases between the two germline ends. Germline CDR1 reads SGHRS; CDR2 reads YFSETQ.